These 6 T cell receptor beta chains originate from one sample sequenced in a study of cytomegalovirus exposure and HLA in healthy donors. The assay was immunoSEQ multiplex PCR, and TCRdb's table has in-frame clones only and misses some. Of roughly 80,000 clones in the sample, 85% to 95% are singletons; the top ten hold 0.65% to 0.8%. The sequenced sample was PBMCs. The receptors here all came from a man between 18 and 35 years old in good health and CMV-seronegative.

V is TRBV5-5 and J is TRBJ2-2; possible D gene TRBD1, 6 bases. Germline lookup yields CDR1 SGHKS and CDR2 YYEKEE (reference sequence). The CDR3 runs to 15 residues. The germline V and J ends were trimmed by 4 bases and 4 bases, with 14 bases remaining between them. The CDR3 sequence: CASSMYRAGTGELFF. The CDR3 DNA reads TGTGCCAGCAGCATGTACAGGGCGGGCACCGGGGAGCTGTTTTTT.

V gene TRBV5-6 combines with J gene TRBJ2-7; tentative D call: TRBD1 (5 bases). V lost 0 bases and J 1 base, leaving 11 bases between the germline ends. CDR3 length: 15 residues. Germline loops: CDR1 SGHDT, CDR2 YYEEEE. The CDR3 reads CASSLGGLKSYEQYF. The CDR3 nucleotides read TGTGCCAGCAGCTTGGGGGGCCTGAAATCCTACGAGCAGTACTTC.

This clone occurred a few times. Other nucleotide sequences from this sample produce the same CDR3. The chain has TRBV5-1 and TRBJ1-5, with TRBD1 matching 7 bases. The length of the CDR3 is 14 residues. V gave up 7 bases and J gave up 3 bases; unmatched junction bases: 7. Germline values: CDR1 SGHRS, CDR2 YFSETQ. This CDR3 reads CASSSTGINQPQHF. The CDR3 region has the DNA TGCGCCAGCTCCTCGACAGGGATCAATCAGCCCCAGCATTTT.

For the CDR3, the DNA is TGTGCCAGCAGCTTAGGGGCGGGCGCCGGGGAGCTGTTTTTT. The encoded protein is CASSLGAGAGELFF. The chain is built from TRBV7-9 and TRBJ2-2, with D maybe TRBD2 (5 bases). This CDR3 is built from 14 residues. CDR1 is SEHNR, CDR2 FQNEAQ, per germline (reference sequence). V was pared by 1 base and J by 6 bases, with 9 bases between.

As to this clone: Distinct nucleotide sequences in the sample also encode this CDR3. CDR3 coding DNA: TGTGCCAGCAGTTACTCAGGGAGGGGGAACACTGAAGCTTTCTTT. Its protein is CASSYSGRGNTEAFF. The rearrangement uses TRBV6-5 and TRBJ1-1; D might be TRBD1 (5 bases). Trimming stripped 0 bases from V and 1 base from J, with 9 bases between. Germline V lookup: CDR1 MNHEY, CDR2 SVGAGI. This CDR3 contains 15 residues.

The rearrangement links TRBV5-4 to TRBJ2-5; 15 bases are shared with TRBD2. The ends lost 4 bases at V and 3 bases at J; junction bases unmatched: 4. There are 16 residues in the CDR3. Looked up from germline, CDR1 is SGHNT and CDR2 is YYREEE (reference sequence). The CDR3 DNA follows: TGTGCCAGCAGCGCCGGACTAGCGGGAGGGGAAGAGACCCAGTACTTC. This encodes CASSAGLAGGEETQYF.